Below, one TCR beta chain is given with its context. Its antigen remains unidentified. Libraries were prepared by immunoSEQ multiplex PCR; TCRdb keeps only in-frame clonotypes and omits some of them. The sample lists roughly 32,000 clones; around 90% were seen once. The germline V gene has CDR1 SEHNR and CDR2 FQNEAQ (reference sequence). There are 16 residues in the CDR3. Trimming took 1 base from V and 4 from J; bases not matched to a gene: 6. The sample belongs to a study of T cells in localized non-small cell lung cancer. Study outcomes and limitations: In uninvolved adjacent lung, T cell clonality reached its highest value, exceeding tumor. A median of approximately 54 clones ranked among the top 100 in tumor appeared in adjacent lung.

The J gene is TRBJ2-1, the V gene TRBV7-9; 8 bases agree with TRBD2. The source of this sequence is a woman aged 40-70 years with stage III lung adenocarcinoma. Specimen: peripheral blood mononuclear cells, collected before any cancer treatment. This CDR3 reads CASSLGASGLYNEQFF. In DNA, the CDR3 is TGTGCCAGCAGCTTAGGGGCTAGCGGGTTGTACAATGAGCAGTTCTTC.